A selection of T cell receptor beta chains follows, all from one sample in a study of beta chain features in type 1 diabetes. Produced via immunoSEQ multiplex PCR; TCRdb's table is partial and in-frame only. Seen here are 130,000 or so clones, about 10% observed once, and the top ten hold 0.7% to 0.85%. Sequencing was performed on central memory CD4+ T cells from blood. The receptors derive from a man aged 30-40 years with type 1 diabetes. Each CDR3 is given with its conserved first and last residue. Fields, in order: D gene, clone size, J gene, V gene, CDR3 protein, CDR3 DNA. A D gene is named only where the DNA matches it firmly. A row's size may be missing; if present it is once, few, many or a size class.

TRBD1 - TRBJ2-5 TRBV10-3 CAISESTSGGETQYF TGTGCCATCAGTGAGTCGACCTCAGGGGGAGAGACCCAGTACTTC
- few TRBJ2-7 TRBV12-5 CASGSHYEQYF TGTGCTAGTGGTTCCCACTACGAGCAGTACTTC
- - TRBJ2-5 TRBV7-3 CASSFGSGETQYF TGTGCCAGCAGCTTCGGATCAGGGGAGACCCAGTACTTC
- few TRBJ1-1 TRBV6-5 CASSYGRPPLNTEAFF TGTGCCAGCAGTTATGGGAGGCCACCACTGAACACTGAAGCTTTCTTT
- - TRBJ1-6 TRBV6-5 CAGARDPDSPLHF TGTGCCGGGGCCAGGGATCCGGATTCACCCCTCCACTTT
- many TRBJ1-6 TRBV7-3 CASSEGGYNSPLHF TGTGCCAGCAGCGAAGGGGGTTACAATTCACCCCTCCACTTT
TRBD2 once TRBJ2-1 TRBV5-4 CASSLTGLAGGEQFF TGTGCCAGCAGCTTAACGGGACTAGCGGGGGGAGAGCAGTTCTTC
- - TRBJ2-3 TRBV30 CAWTLGLSTDTQYF TGTGCCTGGACTTTGGGCCTATCCACAGATACGCAGTATTTT
TRBD2 few TRBJ2-7 TRBV19 CASTGGGAPYEQYF TGTGCGAGTACGGGCGGGGGGGCCCCCTACGAGCAGTACTTC
- few TRBJ2-5 TRBV14 CASSPRLVGETQYF TGTGCCAGCAGTCCTCGACTAGTCGGGGAGACCCAGTACTTC
TRBD2 few TRBJ2-7 TRBV7-9 CASSSTSGNYEQYF TGTGCCAGCAGCTCGACTAGCGGGAACTACGAGCAGTACTTC
TRBD1 - TRBJ2-1 TRBV5-1 CASSFSPGQGADEQFF TGCGCCAGCAGCTTCTCACCGGGACAGGGGGCCGATGAGCAGTTCTTC
- - TRBJ2-5 TRBV25-1 CASSEQGRQETQYF TGTGCCAGCAGTGAACAGGGTAGGCAAGAGACCCAGTACTTC
- - TRBJ2-2 TRBV15 CATSREQGDGELFF TGTGCCACCAGCAGGGAACAGGGTGACGGGGAGCTGTTTTTT
- few TRBJ1-4 TRBV4-3 CASSQVAAAVQKLFF TGCGCCAGCAGCCAAGTGGCGGCAGCCGTTCAAAAACTGTTTTTT
TRBD2 many TRBJ2-1 TRBV5-4 CASSQIAGVNEQFF TGTGCCAGCAGCCAAATAGCGGGGGTCAATGAGCAGTTCTTC
TRBD1 - TRBJ2-7 TRBV6-5 CASRPGTGGMYEQYF TGTGCCAGCAGACCCGGGACAGGGGGAATGTACGAGCAGTACTTC
- - TRBJ1-2 TRBV29-1 CSVEWVAGNGYTF TGCAGCGTTGAATGGGTAGCGGGGAACGGCTACACCTTC
- few TRBJ1-6 TRBV28 CASSPTAGGNSPLHF TGTGCCAGCAGTCCCACAGCCGGTGGGAATTCACCCCTCCACTTT
- - TRBJ2-2 TRBV7-8 CASSLGSRGNGELFF TGTGCCAGCAGCTTAGGGTCTCGGGGTAACGGGGAGCTGTTTTTT
- - TRBJ2-7 TRBV27 CASSFSGQRPTYEQYF TGTGCCAGCAGTTTTTCGGGTCAGAGACCCACCTACGAGCAGTACTTC
- few TRBJ2-5 TRBV19 CASSHLGETQYF TGTGCCAGTAGTCACCTAGGAGAGACCCAGTACTTC
TRBD2 few TRBJ2-5 TRBV29-1 CSVSRTSGGETQYF TGCAGCGTTTCCCGGACTAGCGGGGGAGAGACCCAGTACTTC
TRBD2 - TRBJ2-5 TRBV6-1 CASRGGNQETQYF TGTGCCAGCAGGGGGGGGAACCAAGAGACCCAGTACTTC
TRBD2 - TRBJ2-3 TRBV10-3 CAIRPTSGGATDTQYF TGTGCCATCAGACCCACTAGCGGGGGGGCCACAGATACGCAGTATTTT
TRBD1 few TRBJ2-3 TRBV5-4 CASSRDRAEDTQYF TGTGCCAGCAGCCGGGACAGGGCGGAAGATACGCAGTATTTT
- - TRBJ1-1 TRBV2 CASSPRGGKGTEAFF TGTGCCAGCAGCCCGAGGGGGGGGAAAGGGACTGAAGCTTTCTTT
TRBD1 few TRBJ1-1 TRBV15 CATSRPTSTTGVTEAFF TGTGCCACCAGCAGACCCACCTCTACCACAGGGGTCACTGAAGCTTTCTTT